This TCR beta chain came from a study of tumor-infiltrating lymphocytes in primary liver carcinoma. For blood RNA, unsorted whole blood served as the source, and germline DNA was extracted too. cDNA specific to TCR beta was made from around 530 ng of total RNA, with a constant-region primer employed for priming. Library construction for TCR beta comprised three nested multiplex PCR rounds performed with slightly modified ARM-PCR. TCRdb independently ran MiXCR on the multiplex PCR reads; one entry per CDR3 protein. The profile shows fewer than 350,000 distinct CDR3 sequences, less than 75% of them singletons. Sequencing was done on a sample of peripheral blood. The TCR comes from a man aged 35 to 55 with primary liver carcinoma and hepatitis B virus infection.

CDR3 in DNA: TGCGCCAACACTCTATTTGAGGGGACGGAAAACACTGAAGCTTTCTTT. Protein: CANTLFEGTENTEAFF. The J gene is TRBJ1-1, the V gene TRBV4-1, with D possibly being TRBD1 (5 bases). Germline V lookup: CDR1 MGHRA, CDR2 YSYEKL. V was cut by 10 bases and J by 2 bases, with 23 bases left in between. The CDR3 loop spans 16 amino acids.